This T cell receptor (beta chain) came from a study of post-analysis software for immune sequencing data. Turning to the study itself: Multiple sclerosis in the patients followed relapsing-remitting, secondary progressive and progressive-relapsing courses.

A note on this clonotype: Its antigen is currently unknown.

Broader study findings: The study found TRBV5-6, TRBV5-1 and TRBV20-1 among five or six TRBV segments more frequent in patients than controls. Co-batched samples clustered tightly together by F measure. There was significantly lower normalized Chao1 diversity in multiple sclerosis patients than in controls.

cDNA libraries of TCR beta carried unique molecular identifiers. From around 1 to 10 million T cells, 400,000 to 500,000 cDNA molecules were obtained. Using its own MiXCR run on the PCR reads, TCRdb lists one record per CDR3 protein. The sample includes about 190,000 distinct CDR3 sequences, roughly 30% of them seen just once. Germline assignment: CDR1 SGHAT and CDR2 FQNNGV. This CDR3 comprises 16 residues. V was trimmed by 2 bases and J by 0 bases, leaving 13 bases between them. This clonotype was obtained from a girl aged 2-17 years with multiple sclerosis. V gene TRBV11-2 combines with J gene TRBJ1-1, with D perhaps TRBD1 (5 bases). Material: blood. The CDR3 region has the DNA TGTGCCAGCAGCTTATCGACAGCCTTGATGAACACTGAAGCTTTCTTT. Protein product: CASSLSTALMNTEAFF.